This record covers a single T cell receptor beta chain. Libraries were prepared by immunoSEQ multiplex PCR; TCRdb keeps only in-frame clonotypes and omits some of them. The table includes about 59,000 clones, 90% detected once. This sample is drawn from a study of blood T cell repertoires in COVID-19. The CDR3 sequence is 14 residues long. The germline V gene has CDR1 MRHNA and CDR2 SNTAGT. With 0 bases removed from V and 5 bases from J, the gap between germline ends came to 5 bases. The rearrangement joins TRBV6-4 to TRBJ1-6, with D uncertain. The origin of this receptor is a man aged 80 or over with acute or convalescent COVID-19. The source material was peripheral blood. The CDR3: CASSDSVDNSPLHF. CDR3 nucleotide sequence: TGTGCCAGCAGTGACTCGGTAGATAATTCACCCCTCCACTTT.